The 30 T cell receptor beta chains listed next were all sequenced from one sample in a study of blood T cell repertoires in COVID-19. Repertoires were generated with immunoSEQ multiplex PCR, while TCRdb's copy carries only in-frame clones and drops some. The table includes some 290,000 clones, approximately 87% detected once. The source material was peripheral blood. Receptors originate from a woman in her 30s with COVID-19, enrolled during active disease.

The chain combines TRBV27 with TRBJ2-1; 7 positions match TRBD2. Looked up from germline, CDR1 is MNHEY and CDR2 is SMNVEV (reference sequence). V lost 9 bases, J lost 1 base, and 6 bases stayed unmatched. CDR3 size: 14 residues. The CDR3 region has the DNA TGTGCCAGTGAGGGAGGGAGTTCCTACAATGAGCAGTTCTTC. Protein product: CASEGGSSYNEQFF.

The chain couples TRBV6-2 or TRBV6-3 to TRBJ1-3; 10 positions agree with TRBD1. The CDR3 runs to 17 residues. With V trimmed by 2 bases and J by 0 bases, 4 bases remained unmatched. From germline, CDR1 is MNHEY and CDR2 SVGEGT. The CDR3 DNA follows: TGTGCCAGCAGTTACCGACAGGGGGCCCACTCTGGAAACACCATATATTTT. Its protein is CASSYRQGAHSGNTIYF.

In DNA, the CDR3 is TGTGCCAGCAGTTTATCCGGTAGACAGGGAGGTAGCAATCAGCCCCAGCATTTT. As protein: CASSLSGRQGGSNQPQHF. The genes are TRBV27 and TRBJ1-5; 7 nucleotides match TRBD1. The V segment lost 0 bases and the J segment 0 bases; nucleotides outside the gene matches: 8. In germline, CDR1 is MNHEY, CDR2 SMNVEV (reference sequence). The CDR3 loop spans 18 amino acids.

The rearrangement joins TRBV2 to TRBJ2-2; D may be TRBD2 (6 bases). This CDR3 contains 16 residues. Trimming left V 4 bases short and J 4 bases short, with 16 bases between. Germline V gives CDR1 SNHLY, CDR2 FYNNEI. CDR3 sequence (DNA): TGTGCCAGCAGTGGTCCTTTAGGGAGGAGCACCGGGGAGCTGTTTTTT. Residues: CASSGPLGRSTGELFF.

This chain connects TRBV6-5 to TRBJ2-3; TRBD2 might be the D (5 bases). This CDR3 spans 13 amino acids. The germline V and J ends were trimmed by 8 bases and 5 bases, with 14 bases remaining between them. CDR1 and CDR2 from the germline V gene are MNHEY and SVGAGI. The CDR3 DNA reads TGTGCCAGCTCCCTGATCGGAGGAGATACGCAGTATTTT. Translated: CASSLIGGDTQYF.

This sequence joins TRBV19 and TRBJ2-1; no reliable D call. The germline V and J ends were trimmed by 5 bases and 2 bases, with 4 bases remaining between them. The CDR3 is made up of 12 amino acids. In germline, CDR1 is LNHDA, CDR2 SQIVND (reference sequence). The CDR3 DNA sequence: TGTGCCAGTAGTCAGACCTACAATGAGCAGTTCTTC. This translates into CASSQTYNEQFF.

The chain carries TRBV19 and TRBJ1-4; D gene ambiguous. The CDR3 spans 15 residues. Trimming removed 1 base at V and 4 bases at J, with 10 bases between. Per germline, CDR1 LNHDA and CDR2 SQIVND (reference sequence). CDR3 sequence reads: CASSIALPRNEKLFF. Written as DNA, the CDR3 is TGTGCCAGTAGTATAGCCCTCCCGCGTAATGAAAAACTGTTTTTT.

This sequence joins TRBV5-1 and TRBJ2-7; 7 bases map to TRBD1. The CDR3 length is 14 residues. The germline V gene has CDR1 SGHRS and CDR2 YFSETQ. The V segment lost 3 bases and the J segment 6 bases; nucleotides outside the gene matches: 9. The CDR3 nucleotides read TGCGCCAGCAGCTCCAACCGGGACAGAGGCGAGCAGTACTTC. This sequence encodes CASSSNRDRGEQYF.

This clone was seen just once. The V and J genes are TRBV11-2 and TRBJ2-7; 10 nucleotides match TRBD2. Germline values: CDR1 SGHAT, CDR2 FQNNGV. This CDR3 has 15 amino acids. The J segment lost 4 bases and the V segment lost 0 bases, leaving 3 bases of the junction unmatched. CDR3 DNA: TGTGCCAGCAGCTTAGAGTGGACTAGCGGTTACGAGCAGTACTTC. Its translation: CASSLEWTSGYEQYF.

The J gene is TRBJ2-7, the V gene TRBV11-1, with TRBD2 matching over 13 bases. Germline V gene data show CDR1 as SGHAT and CDR2 as FQDESV (reference sequence). V shed 9 bases and J 6 bases; nucleotides not matched to a gene: 5. This CDR3 spans 13 amino acids. The DNA for the CDR3 is TGTGCCAGTACCGGGACTAGCGGGGCCGAGCAGTACTTC. The encoded protein is CASTGTSGAEQYF.

This clone was detected only once. The chain has TRBV11-2 and TRBJ2-1, with 12 bases that match TRBD2. With 6 bases clipped from V and 5 bases from J, the junction kept 2 bases outside the gene matches. CDR1 is SGHAT, CDR2 FQNNGV, per germline. The CDR3 is made up of 14 amino acids. Here the CDR3 reads CASSGLAGHNEQFF. The CDR3 nucleotides are TGTGCCAGCAGTGGACTAGCGGGGCACAATGAGCAGTTCTTC.

A note on this clone: The sample carries other DNA sequences with the same CDR3. The V gene is TRBV19, the J gene TRBJ2-7, with a weak D call TRBD1 (6 bases). The V end was cut by 6 bases, the J end by 5 bases, with 8 bases between. Germline V CDR1 and CDR2: LNHDA, SQIVND (reference sequence). CDR3 length equals 11 residues. The CDR3 nucleotides read TGTGCCAGTAGCACAGGGAACGAGCAGTACTTC. Translating gives CASSTGNEQYF.

The rearrangement links TRBV27 to TRBJ2-7, with a possible D match to TRBD1 (6 bases). The CDR3 spans 15 residues. Germline V lookup: CDR1 MNHEY, CDR2 SMNVEV (reference sequence). V lost 7 bases to trimming and J lost 5 bases, with 21 bases between them. The CDR3 bases are TGTGCCAGCACCCCTGCGCAGGGGTGGATCGACGAGCAGTACTTC. Translating gives CASTPAQGWIDEQYF.

This clone was seen ten or more times. Other DNA sequences in the sample encode the same CDR3. The chain uses TRBV7-6 and TRBJ1-3; 7 bases align to TRBD1. The CDR3 covers 16 residues. Trimming at V came to 4 bases and at J to 0 bases, leaving 6 bases not matched to a gene. Germline CDR1 is SGHVS and CDR2 is FNYEAQ. In DNA, the CDR3 is TGTGCCAGCAGCTCTCCCGGACAGGACTCTGGAAACACCATATATTTT. Amino acid sequence: CASSSPGQDSGNTIYF.

The chain combines TRBV6-5 with TRBJ2-5; D gene uncertain. This CDR3 has 13 residues. From germline, CDR1 is MNHEY and CDR2 SVGAGI. Trimming pared 8 bases from V and 1 base from J, leaving 11 bases between. The CDR3 sequence is CASFEVLQETQYF. In DNA form, the CDR3 reads TGTGCCAGCTTTGAGGTTCTCCAAGAGACCCAGTACTTC.

The chain is built from TRBV5-1 and TRBJ1-1; 7 nucleotides line up with TRBD1. There are 15 residues in the CDR3. Trimming removed 4 bases from V and 1 base from J; junction bases left unmatched: 7. CDR1 and CDR2 from the germline V gene are SGHRS and YFSETQ. CDR3 sequence: CASSPYRGRNTEAFF. For the CDR3, the DNA is TGCGCCAGCAGCCCTTACAGGGGAAGGAACACTGAAGCTTTCTTT.

V and J are TRBV11-2 and TRBJ1-5; TRBD1 matches 7 bases. There are 15 residues in the CDR3. Germline V gene data show CDR1 as SGHAT and CDR2 as FQNNGV. V lost 3 bases, J lost 5 bases, and 7 bases stayed unmatched. The CDR3 loop is CASSFRQGWHQPQHF. The CDR3 bases are TGTGCCAGCAGCTTCAGACAGGGTTGGCATCAGCCCCAGCATTTT.

The chain has TRBV5-1 and TRBJ1-1; 10 bases agree with TRBD1. The CDR3 covers 14 residues. Looked up from germline, CDR1 is SGHRS and CDR2 is YFSETQ. J lost 1 base, V lost 4 bases, and 1 base had no gene match. The CDR3 sequence: CASSRTGGNTEAFF. In DNA, the CDR3 is TGCGCCAGCAGCCGGACAGGGGGGAACACTGAAGCTTTCTTT.

V gene TRBV28 combines with J gene TRBJ1-5; 7 nucleotides agree with TRBD1. V was clipped by 6 bases and J by 6 bases; unmatched bases: 5. The CDR3 is 13 amino acids. The V gene's germline CDR1 is MDHEN and CDR2 SYDVKM. The CDR3 DNA sequence: TGTGCCAGCAGACGACAGGGTTCTCAGCCCCAGCATTTT. Translation gives CASRRQGSQPQHF. The full variable domain, with the rest looked up from reference TRBV28 and TRBJ1-5, is DVKVTQSSRYLVKRTGEKVFLECVQDMDHENMFWYRQDPGLGLRLIYFSYDVKMKEKGDIPEGYSVSREKKERFSLILESASTNQTSMYLCASRRQGSQPQHFGDGTRLSIL.

The chain has TRBV28 and TRBJ1-5; 7 bases are a match to TRBD1. The CDR3 is 15 residues long. Trimming cost V 5 bases and J 1 base; bases outside gene matches: 5. Germline V CDR1 and CDR2: MDHEN, SYDVKM. CDR3 amino acids: CASSATGTSNQPQHF. The CDR3 DNA follows: TGTGCCAGCAGTGCGACAGGGACGAGCAATCAGCCCCAGCATTTT.

This rearrangement joins TRBV2 to TRBJ1-3; a weak D match, TRBD1 (6 bases). The V gene's germline CDR1 is SNHLY and CDR2 FYNNEI. This CDR3 is built from 14 residues. Trimming stripped 6 bases from V and 4 bases from J, with 13 bases between. CDR3 sequence (DNA): TGTGCCAGCAGGGGACACGGGCTGGGAAACACCATATATTTT. Translated: CASRGHGLGNTIYF. Supplemented by reference TRBV2 and TRBJ1-3, the full variable domain reads EPEVTQTPSHQVTQMGQEVILRCVPISNHLYFYWYRQILGQKVEFLVSFYNNEISEKSEIFDDQFSVERPDGSNFTLKIRSTKLEDSAMYFCASRGHGLGNTIYFGEGSWLTVV.

The rearrangement uses TRBV21-1 and TRBJ2-1; the table gives TRBD2 as D, unverified against the DNA. TRBV21-1 is classified as a pseudogene. CDR3 length: 13 residues. CDR3: CASTGDHINEQFF. The CDR3, as DNA: TGTGCCAGCACGGGGGATCATATCAATGAGCAGTTCTTC.

V is TRBV28 and J is TRBJ2-5; TRBD2 is a possible D gene (6 bases). The ends were cut back, 3 bases at V and 5 bases at J, with 13 bases in the middle. Germline V gene lookup returns CDR1 MDHEN and CDR2 SYDVKM. This CDR3 has 14 residues. The CDR3 DNA reads TGTGCCAGCAGTTTGTTTAGACTAGAGGAGACCCAGTACTTC. Encoded protein: CASSLFRLEETQYF.

The chain joins TRBV2 to TRBJ2-5; 10 nucleotides align to TRBD1. This CDR3 comprises 14 residues. The J segment lost 5 bases and the V segment lost 6 bases, leaving 6 bases of the junction unmatched. The germline gives CDR1 SNHLY, CDR2 FYNNEI. CDR3 residues: CASRDWTGGETQYF. CDR3 bases: TGTGCCAGCAGAGATTGGACAGGGGGGGAGACCCAGTACTTC.

The genes are TRBV27 and TRBJ2-5, with 9 bases identical to TRBD2. CDR3 length: 16 residues. Germline-derived CDR1 and CDR2 are MNHEY and SMNVEV (reference sequence). After removal of 5 bases from V and 1 base from J, the junction contained 8 bases not matched to a gene. The CDR3 loop reads CASSPSSGETQETQYF. CDR3 bases: TGTGCCAGCAGTCCATCTAGCGGGGAGACCCAAGAGACCCAGTACTTC.

The chain is built from TRBV10-2 and TRBJ2-1; a weak D match, TRBD2 (5 bases). The CDR3 covers 14 residues. From germline, CDR1 is WSHSY and CDR2 SAAADI. V was cut by 8 bases and J by 2 bases, with 13 bases left in between. The CDR3 DNA sequence: TGCGCCAGCTTGAGCGGAGAGACCTACAATGAGCAGTTCTTC. It codes for CASLSGETYNEQFF.

The chain carries TRBV12-5 and TRBJ2-3; 9 bases are shared with TRBD2. Trimming removed 2 bases from V and 1 base from J; junction bases left unmatched: 7. The CDR3 contains 17 residues. CDR1 and CDR2 from the germline V gene are LGHNT and FRNRAP. CDR3 sequence (DNA): TGTGCTAGTGGTTTGCCTATAGCGGGGGCTCGCACAGATACGCAGTATTTT. Its protein is CASGLPIAGARTDTQYF.

In its sample, this clone was seen once. V gene TRBV18 combines with J gene TRBJ1-1; 7 nucleotides agree with TRBD1. The germline gives CDR1 KGHSH, CDR2 LQKENI. This CDR3 has 18 residues. Trimming took 3 bases from V and 4 from J; bases not matched to a gene: 17. Here the CDR3 DNA reads TGTGCCAGCTCACCGCAGGAAGGGCCAAGGGGGCGTCTCACTGAAGCTTTCTTT. Amino acids: CASSPQEGPRGRLTEAFF.

Only a few counts were recorded for this clone. The genes are TRBV7-8 and TRBJ2-5; possible D gene TRBD2, 7 bases. Trimming stripped 5 bases from V and 1 base from J, with 14 bases between. The CDR3 contains 15 residues. The germline V gene encodes CDR1 SGHVS and CDR2 FQNEAQ. DNA of the CDR3: TGTGCCAGCAGCCCTCCGGGGGGCCTCCAAGAGACCCAGTACTTC. It is translated as CASSPPGGLQETQYF. The full variable domain, its missing parts supplied by reference TRBV7-8 and TRBJ2-5, is GAGVSQSPRYKVAKRGQDVALRCDPISGHVSLFWYQQALGQGPEFLTYFQNEAQLDKSGLPSDRFFAERPEGSVSTLKIQRTQQEDSAVYLCASSPPGGLQETQYFGPGTRLLVL.

For this clone: Different DNA sequences within this sample yield the same CDR3. The chain recombines TRBV12-3 or TRBV12-4 with TRBJ2-7, with a weak D call TRBD2 (7 bases). The CDR3 has 13 amino acids. V dropped 6 bases and J dropped 4 bases, with 13 bases sitting between them. As DNA, the CDR3 is TGTGCCAGCAGCCTTAGGGGGGGGTACGAGCAGTACTTC. It codes for CASSLRGGYEQYF.